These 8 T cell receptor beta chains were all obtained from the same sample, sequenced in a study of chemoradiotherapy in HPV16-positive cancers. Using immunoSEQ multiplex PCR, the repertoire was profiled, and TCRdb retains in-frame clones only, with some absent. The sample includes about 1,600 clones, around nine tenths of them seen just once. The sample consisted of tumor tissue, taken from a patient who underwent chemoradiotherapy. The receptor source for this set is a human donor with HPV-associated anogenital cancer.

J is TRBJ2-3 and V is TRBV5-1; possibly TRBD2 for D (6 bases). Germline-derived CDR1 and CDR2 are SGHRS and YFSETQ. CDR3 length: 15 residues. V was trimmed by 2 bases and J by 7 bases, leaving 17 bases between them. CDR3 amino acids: CASSFRDSVIYTQYF. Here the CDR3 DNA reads TGCGCCAGCAGCTTCCGGGACTCAGTAATCTATACGCAGTATTTT.

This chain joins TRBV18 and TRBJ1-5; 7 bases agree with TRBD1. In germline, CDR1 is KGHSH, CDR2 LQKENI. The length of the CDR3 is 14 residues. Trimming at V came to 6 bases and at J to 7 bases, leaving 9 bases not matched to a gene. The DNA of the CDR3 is TGTGCCAGCTCGGGGGAGACAGGGCTCCAGCCCCAGCATTTT. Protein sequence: CASSGETGLQPQHF.

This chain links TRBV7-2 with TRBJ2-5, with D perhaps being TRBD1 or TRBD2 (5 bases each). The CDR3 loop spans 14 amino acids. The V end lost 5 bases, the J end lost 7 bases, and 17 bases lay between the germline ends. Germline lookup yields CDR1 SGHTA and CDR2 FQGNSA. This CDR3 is CASSQTGTSPTQYF. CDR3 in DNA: TGTGCCAGCAGCCAGACCGGGACCTCGCCGACCCAGTACTTC.

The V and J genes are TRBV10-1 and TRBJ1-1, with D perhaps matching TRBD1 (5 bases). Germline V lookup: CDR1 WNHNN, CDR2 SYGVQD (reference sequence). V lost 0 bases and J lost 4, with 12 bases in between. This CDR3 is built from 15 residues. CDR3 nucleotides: TGCGCCAGCAGTGAGTCGTTTGGGGGTACCACTGAAGCTTTCTTT. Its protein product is CASSESFGGTTEAFF.

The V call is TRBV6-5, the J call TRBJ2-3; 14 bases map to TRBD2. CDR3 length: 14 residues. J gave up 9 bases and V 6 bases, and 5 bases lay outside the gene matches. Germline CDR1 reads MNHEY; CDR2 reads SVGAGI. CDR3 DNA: TGTGCCAGCAGCCGACTAGCGGGGGGGATGACGCAGTATTTT. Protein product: CASSRLAGGMTQYF.

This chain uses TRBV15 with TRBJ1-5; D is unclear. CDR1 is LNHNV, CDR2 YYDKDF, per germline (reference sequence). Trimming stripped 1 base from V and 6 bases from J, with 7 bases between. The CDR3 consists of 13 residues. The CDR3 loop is CATSRVFSQPQHF. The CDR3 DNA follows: TGTGCCACCAGCAGAGTATTTTCTCAGCCCCAGCATTTT.

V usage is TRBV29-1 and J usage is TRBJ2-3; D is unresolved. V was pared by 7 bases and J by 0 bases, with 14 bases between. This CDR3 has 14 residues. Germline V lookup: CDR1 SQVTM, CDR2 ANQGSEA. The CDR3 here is CSAADETSTDTQYF. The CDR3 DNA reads TGCAGCGCCGCGGACGAGACTAGCACAGATACGCAGTATTTT.

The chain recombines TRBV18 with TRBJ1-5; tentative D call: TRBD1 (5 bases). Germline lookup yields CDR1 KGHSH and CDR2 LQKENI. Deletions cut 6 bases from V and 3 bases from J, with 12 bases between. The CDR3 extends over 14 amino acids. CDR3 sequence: CASSDGAFNQPQHF. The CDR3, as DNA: TGTGCCAGCTCCGACGGGGCTTTCAATCAGCCCCAGCATTTT.